The clone carrying this T cell receptor (beta chain) was seen many times. The data were taken from a study of Graves' ophthalmopathy and Graves' hyperthyroidism. The ends lost 7 bases at V and 7 bases at J; junction bases unmatched: 13. This CDR3 spans 15 amino acids. Germline values: CDR1 MDHEN, CDR2 SYDVKM. RNA served as the template for amplifying TCR beta CDR3 regions. Following a first-round RT-PCR that used HTBI primers, a second-round multiplex PCR was carried out. TCRdb processed the multiplex PCR reads anew with MiXCR; each CDR3 protein has one entry. Of approximately 210,000 distinct CDR3 sequences detected, 20% to 25% appear once; the ten largest clones hold 35% to 55%.

The V call is TRBV28, the J call TRBJ1-2; 9 nucleotides align to TRBD1. The TCR sequence derives from a woman aged 45-59 years with Graves' ophthalmopathy. Sequencing used peripheral blood. The CDR3 nucleotides are TGTGCCAGCACTCCGGGACAGGGTGAGGCGCGTGGCTACACCTTC. This encodes CASTPGQGEARGYTF.